The 25 T cell receptor beta chains in this list originate from one sample, sequenced in a study of blood T cell repertoires in COVID-19. Profiling relied on immunoSEQ multiplex PCR, and the TCRdb table lists in-frame clones only, not all of them. The top ten clones hold about 4.5% of a sample with 400,000 to 550,000 clones, 80% to 90% of them seen once. The source material was peripheral blood. These receptors all come from a woman between 25 and 40 years old with acute or convalescent COVID-19.

The rearrangement uses TRBV28 and TRBJ2-5; 7 bases align to TRBD1. This CDR3 is built from 15 residues. Losses at the gene ends were 6 bases for V and 7 bases for J; bases not matched to a gene: 14. Germline CDR1 and CDR2: MDHEN and SYDVKM. CDR3 sequence: CASSRTGARAGTQYF. The CDR3 bases are TGTGCCAGCAGCCGAACAGGGGCTCGGGCTGGGACCCAGTACTTC.

This clone was detected once. CDR3 coding DNA: TGTGCCAGCAGCGTCGAGTTGGGAGGGACTAATGAAAAACTGTTTTTT. Its translation: CASSVELGGTNEKLFF. The V and J genes are TRBV9 and TRBJ1-4, with D unresolved. Germline V CDR1 and CDR2: SGDLS, YYNGEE. V lost 2 bases and J lost 2, with 13 bases in between. The CDR3 has 16 amino acids.

This clone was seen only once. CDR3 in amino acids: CASSPTTGPRGTEAFF. CDR3 DNA: TGTGCCAGCAGCCCTACTACAGGTCCTCGAGGAACTGAAGCTTTCTTT. The V call is TRBV7-3, the J call TRBJ1-1, with a weak D call TRBD1 (5 bases). Germline V gives CDR1 SGHTA, CDR2 FQGTGA. Trimming took off 5 bases at V and 5 bases at J, with 21 bases between the two ends. The length of the CDR3 is 16 residues.

This clone was seen just once. This chain joins TRBV28 and TRBJ1-1; D is perhaps TRBD1 (5 bases). V was cut by 2 bases and J by 0 bases, with 16 bases left in between. CDR1 is MDHEN, CDR2 SYDVKM, per germline. The CDR3 is 17 amino acids. The CDR3 spells CASSLRSVLDMNTEAFF. CDR3 coding DNA: TGTGCCAGCAGTTTAAGATCCGTGTTGGACATGAACACTGAAGCTTTCTTT.

The genes are TRBV4-1 and TRBJ2-2; a possible D gene is TRBD2 (7 bases). V was pared by 1 base and J by 7 bases, with 19 bases between. Germline V gives CDR1 MGHRA, CDR2 YSYEKL. The CDR3 totals 17 residues. In nucleotides, the CDR3 is TGCGCCAGCAGCCAAGGGGGTTTGCGGGGGCTGTTCGGGGAGCTGTTTTTT. Encoded protein: CASSQGGLRGLFGELFF.

This sequence joins TRBV7-3 and TRBJ1-1; the match to TRBD1 covers 8 bases. The junction had 11 bases not matched to a gene; V was cut back by 6 bases and J by 5 bases. The V gene's germline CDR1 is SGHTA and CDR2 FQGTGA. The CDR3 has 15 residues. CDR3 sequence: CASRDAGQASTEAFF. The CDR3 DNA reads as TGTGCCAGCAGGGACGCGGGACAGGCCTCAACTGAAGCTTTCTTT.

V gene TRBV10-2 combines with J gene TRBJ2-3; a possible D gene is TRBD1 (5 bases). V lost 7 bases, J lost 5 bases, and 16 bases lay in between. The CDR3 runs to 14 residues. The V gene's germline CDR1 is WSHSY and CDR2 SAAADI. CDR3 bases: TGCGCCAGCAACCCGGATACAGGTGGAGATACGCAGTATTTT. Protein sequence: CASNPDTGGDTQYF.

The sample holds a few counts of this clone. The chain links TRBV7-2 to TRBJ2-2; possibly TRBD1 for D (5 bases). The CDR3 covers 13 residues. CDR1 is SGHTA, CDR2 FQGNSA, per germline. V lost 2 bases and J 6 bases, leaving 7 bases between the germline ends. The CDR3 is CASSLLGPGELFF. CDR3 sequence (DNA): TGTGCCAGCAGCTTATTGGGGCCCGGGGAGCTGTTTTTT.

This sequence joins TRBV9 and TRBJ1-5, with D possibly being TRBD1 (5 bases). CDR3 length: 14 amino acids. Germline CDR1 SGDLS, CDR2 YYNGEE. Trimming removed 0 bases from V and 5 bases from J, with 9 bases in between. CDR3 region: CASSVGPRDQPQHF. For the CDR3, the DNA is TGTGCCAGCAGCGTAGGCCCCAGGGATCAGCCCCAGCATTTT.

The chain employs TRBV13 and TRBJ1-2; 9 bases align to TRBD1. J lost 4 bases, V lost 3 bases, and 6 bases had no gene match. This CDR3 is 15 amino acids long. Germline-derived CDR1 and CDR2 are PRHDT and FYEKMQ (reference sequence). CDR3 bases: TGTGCCAGCAGCTTCGCCACAGGGGGCGGCTATGGCTACACCTTC. Translation: CASSFATGGGYGYTF.

The rearrangement uses TRBV27 and TRBJ2-5; tentatively, D is TRBD2 (6 bases). The germline V gene has CDR1 MNHEY and CDR2 SMNVEV (reference sequence). CDR3 length: 13 residues. V was shortened by 6 bases and J by 5 bases, with 13 bases between the two germline ends. The CDR3 coding sequence is TGTGCCAGCAGCAGGAGGGCAGATGAGACCCAGTACTTC. Translated: CASSRRADETQYF.

V and J are TRBV30 and TRBJ1-5, with D maybe TRBD1 (5 bases). Germline loops: CDR1 GTSNPN, CDR2 SVGIG (reference sequence). V gave up 1 base and J gave up 3 bases, with 16 bases separating them. There are 16 residues in the CDR3. The CDR3 DNA is TGTGCCTGGAGTGGATCAGCAGGGTCTAACAATCAGCCCCAGCATTTT. Translating it yields CAWSGSAGSNNQPQHF.

This rearrangement joins TRBV6-5 to TRBJ2-1; TRBD2 might be the D (5 bases). V lost 6 bases to trimming and J lost 9 bases, with 15 bases between them. There are 13 residues in the CDR3. The germline CDR1 and CDR2 sequences are MNHEY and SVGAGI. The CDR3 sequence: CASSGITSFEQFF. CDR3 sequence (DNA): TGTGCCAGCAGCGGCATAACTAGTTTTGAGCAGTTCTTC.

The chain employs TRBV9 and TRBJ2-7, with TRBD1 matching 7 bases. Germline loops: CDR1 SGDLS, CDR2 YYNGEE. CDR3 size: 12 residues. The ends lost 4 bases at V and 6 bases at J; junction bases unmatched: 4. The CDR3 DNA is TGTGCCAGCAGCAAACAGGGGTCCGAGCAGTACTTC. Translating gives CASSKQGSEQYF.

V and J are TRBV5-1 and TRBJ2-2, with 7 bases aligning to TRBD1. There are 16 residues in the CDR3. CDR1 is SGHRS and CDR2 is YFSETQ in the germline V gene. Trimming removed 7 bases from V and 1 base from J; junction bases left unmatched: 10. The CDR3 sequence is CASCKAWTGNTGELFF. Here the CDR3 DNA reads TGCGCCAGCTGCAAGGCCTGGACAGGGAACACCGGGGAGCTGTTTTTT.

About this clone itself: Distinct nucleotide sequences in the sample also encode this CDR3. V and J are TRBV18 and TRBJ1-2; TRBD1 agrees at 7 bases. V lost 4 bases to trimming and J lost 2 bases; unmatched junction nucleotides: 1. There are 13 residues in the CDR3. Germline CDR1 KGHSH, CDR2 LQKENI. Here the CDR3 reads CASSQDRNYGYTF. In nucleotides, the CDR3 is TGTGCCAGCTCACAGGACAGGAACTATGGCTACACCTTC.

The V gene is TRBV9, the J gene TRBJ1-6, with 7 bases aligning to TRBD1. J lost 4 bases, V lost 2 bases, and 3 bases had no gene match. The CDR3 totals 15 residues. In germline, CDR1 is SGDLS, CDR2 YYNGEE. DNA for the CDR3: TGTGCCAGCAGCGTTTGGGGACAGTATAATTCACCCCTCCACTTT. Residues: CASSVWGQYNSPLHF.

The rearrangement links TRBV11-2 to TRBJ2-2, with 9 bases matching TRBD1. CDR3 length: 20 residues. J gave up 1 base and V 0 bases, and 12 bases lay outside the gene matches. CDR1 and CDR2 from the germline V gene are SGHAT and FQNNGV. CDR3 DNA sequence: TGTGCCAGCAGCTTAGATCGTTGGCGGCGACAGGGGGGGAACACCGGGGAGCTGTTTTTT. Encoded protein: CASSLDRWRRQGGNTGELFF.

The chain combines TRBV10-3 with TRBJ1-1; TRBD1 is a possible D gene (5 bases). CDR1 is ENHRY and CDR2 is SYGVKD in the germline V gene. The CDR3 runs to 13 residues. V dropped 6 bases and J dropped 1 base, with 9 bases sitting between them. The CDR3 loop reads CAISHTGNTEAFF. The CDR3 nucleotides read TGTGCCATCAGCCATACAGGGAACACTGAAGCTTTCTTT.

About this clone: A much larger clone is a single base away; this may be a read error. The chain employs TRBV18 and TRBJ1-2; 9 bases align to TRBD1. Germline CDR1 and CDR2: KGHSH and LQKENI. The CDR3 covers 16 residues. Here the CDR3 DNA reads TGTGCCAGCCCACCTGCCAGGACAGGGGCATACTATGGCTACACCTTC. Translating it yields CASPPARTGAYYGYTF.

This chain joins TRBV6-4 and TRBJ2-7; perhaps TRBD2 as D (5 bases). The CDR3 runs 17 residues. The V gene's germline CDR1 is MRHNA and CDR2 SNTAGT. V was cut by 2 bases and J by 3 bases, with 20 bases left in between. The CDR3: CASSDPGCPGSGYEQYF. The CDR3 DNA sequence: TGTGCCAGCAGTGACCCGGGGTGTCCGGGAAGTGGCTACGAGCAGTACTTC.

The chain's CDR3 is CASSESPRNTIYF. The CDR3 DNA reads as TGTGCCAGCAGTGAATCCCCCAGAAACACCATATATTTT. The chain joins TRBV25-1 to TRBJ1-3; D unclear. Looked up from germline, CDR1 is MGHDK and CDR2 is SYGVNS. V lost 1 base and J 5 bases, leaving 6 bases between the germline ends. This CDR3 region has 13 residues.

This clone was seen once. This chain links TRBV4-1 with TRBJ2-3; D uncertain. The CDR3 is made up of 16 amino acids. Germline V gives CDR1 MGHRA, CDR2 YSYEKL. V lost 2 bases, J lost 0 bases, and 12 bases lay in between. In DNA, the CDR3 is TGCGCCAGCAGCCAATTGAATAGCAGAAGCACAGATACGCAGTATTTT. Protein: CASSQLNSRSTDTQYF.

The genes are TRBV5-1 and TRBJ2-5, with a weak D call TRBD2 (5 bases). Trimming removed 4 bases from V and 5 bases from J, with 12 bases in between. From germline, CDR1 is SGHRS and CDR2 YFSETQ. The length of the CDR3 is 13 residues. The CDR3 is CASSGGIQETQYF. CDR3 in DNA: TGCGCCAGCAGCGGAGGAATCCAGGAGACCCAGTACTTC.

This rearrangement joins TRBV11-2 to TRBJ1-2; 7 bases are a match to TRBD1. This CDR3 is 11 amino acids long. Unmatched junction bases numbered 0, after V lost 5 bases and J lost 6 bases. The germline V gene has CDR1 SGHAT and CDR2 FQNNGV. Here the CDR3 DNA reads TGTGCCAGCAGCGACAGGGATGGCTACACCTTC. It codes for CASSDRDGYTF.